The next 11 T cell receptor beta chains were all read from a single sample in a study of shared clonotypes between healthy human individuals (dated by TCRdb to 2020 to 2022). Receptors were amplified or captured by the immunoSEQ multiplex PCR assay. The clones in this table, taken by TCRdb from immuneACCESS, are in-frame only. Not every clone is retained; where verified, under half of the shortfall comes from an unresolved V gene, and the cause of the rest is unknown. Counted in this sample were more than 450,000 clones; 79% of them appeared once. Clones ranked in the top ten supply over 10% of the sample. The source material was PBMCs. These TCRs come from a woman between 35 and 50 years old in good health. Some clones in this sample may be carry-over from other donors' samples.

A few counts support this clone. The chain employs TRBV25-1 and TRBJ1-5; D unresolved. Trimming removed 5 bases at V and 7 bases at J, with 12 bases between. Germline assignment: CDR1 MGHDK and CDR2 SYGVNS. This CDR3 region has 13 residues. The CDR3: CASSSQEGQPQHF. The CDR3 DNA sequence: TGTGCCAGCAGTTCCCAAGAAGGACAGCCCCAGCATTTT.

This chain joins TRBV7-8 and TRBJ2-5; maybe TRBD2 (6 bases). V was pared by 1 base and J by 5 bases, with 17 bases between. CDR3 length: 16 amino acids. Looked up from germline, CDR1 is SGHVS and CDR2 is FQNEAQ. The CDR3 loop reads CASSLVVGDWGETQYF. The CDR3 coding sequence is TGTGCCAGCAGCTTAGTGGTTGGGGACTGGGGGGAGACCCAGTACTTC.

The chain couples TRBV11-2 to TRBJ2-2, with unresolved D. V was trimmed by 5 bases and J by 3 bases, leaving 13 bases between them. Germline V gene data show CDR1 as SGHAT and CDR2 as FQNNGV. The CDR3 is made up of 15 amino acids. The CDR3 sequence is CASSPFKGYTGELFF. The CDR3 coding sequence is TGTGCCAGCAGCCCGTTCAAGGGCTACACCGGGGAGCTGTTTTTT.

With regard to this clone: This sample also contains other DNA sequences that code for the same CDR3. The CDR3 reads CAWSTGGSNQPQHF. The CDR3 DNA is TGTGCCTGGAGTACAGGGGGTAGCAATCAGCCCCAGCATTTT. This chain connects TRBV30 to TRBJ1-5; 8 bases are a match to TRBD1. Germline CDR1 reads GTSNPN; CDR2 reads SVGIG (reference sequence). The CDR3 runs 14 residues. With 2 bases clipped from V and 0 bases from J, the junction kept 0 bases outside the gene matches.

The chain employs TRBV6-6 and TRBJ1-2, with 7 bases lining up with TRBD1. Germline trimming cut 5 bases from V and 5 bases from J; bases unmatched to any gene: 8. CDR1 is MNHNY and CDR2 is SVGAGI in the germline V gene (reference sequence). CDR3 length: 14 residues. As DNA, the CDR3 is TGTGCCAGCAGTCAAACCGGGACAGAGTATGGCTACACCTTC. Translation gives CASSQTGTEYGYTF.

V usage is TRBV5-1 and J usage is TRBJ1-1; D might be TRBD1 (6 bases). Trimming left V 3 bases short and J 2 bases short, with 11 bases between. CDR1 and CDR2 (germline): SGHRS, YFSETQ. The CDR3 has 14 residues. The DNA of the CDR3 is TGCGCCAGCAGCTCGCTCAGGGGAAACACTGAAGCTTTCTTT. This gives the protein CASSSLRGNTEAFF.

The V call is TRBV19, the J call TRBJ1-1; unclear D gene. Deletions cut 6 bases from V and 1 base from J, with 12 bases between. Germline CDR1 reads LNHDA; CDR2 reads SQIVND (reference sequence). CDR3 size: 14 residues. The DNA of the CDR3 is TGTGCCAGTAGCCGACATGGGAGGAACACTGAAGCTTTCTTT. Translated: CASSRHGRNTEAFF.

J is TRBJ2-7 and V is TRBV6-1; either TRBD1 or TRBD2 may fit D (6 bases each). V lost 6 bases and J 1 base, leaving 16 bases between the germline ends. The CDR3 has 15 amino acids. The germline V gene encodes CDR1 MNHNS and CDR2 SASEGT. The CDR3 region has the DNA TGTGCCAGCAGGGGGTTGGGGGGCGATTCCTACGAGCAGTACTTC. This sequence encodes CASRGLGGDSYEQYF.

The genes are TRBV5-6 and TRBJ2-5; a weak D match, TRBD1 (6 bases). The germline gives CDR1 SGHDT, CDR2 YYEEEE. Trimming cost V 5 bases and J 4 bases, with 18 bases left between them. This CDR3 spans 15 amino acids. The CDR3 loop is CASSSRDQGGETQYF. For the CDR3, the DNA is TGTGCCAGCAGTTCCCGGGACCAAGGGGGAGAGACCCAGTACTTC.

For this clone: One end of the junction is discordant with germline, which a read error may explain. The DNA for the CDR3 is TGTGCCAGCAGCTTTATGGTGTTAGCGGGAGGGCGGGGAAAAGTGGACTTC. It translates to CASSFMVLAGGRGKVDF. The genes are TRBV7-2 and TRBJ2-4, with 11 positions matching TRBD2. This CDR3 contains 17 residues. The germline gives CDR1 SGHTA, CDR2 FQGNSA.

This clone appeared a few times. This rearrangement joins TRBV6-5 to TRBJ1-6; TRBD1 is a possible D gene (6 bases). The CDR3 covers 14 residues. V lost 6 bases and J lost 4, with 10 bases in between. Per germline, CDR1 MNHEY and CDR2 SVGAGI. CDR3 loop: CASRDGQYNSPLHF. As DNA, the CDR3 is TGTGCCAGCAGAGACGGACAGTATAATTCACCCCTCCACTTT.